The 7 T cell receptor beta chains given below trace back to one sample, sequenced in a study of shared clonotypes between healthy human individuals (TCRdb year 2020). Library generation was performed with the immunoSEQ multiplex PCR assay. Held by TCRdb, this immuneACCESS table contains in-frame sequences only and omits some clones. Under half of the omission traces to an unresolved V gene where checked; the cause of the rest is unknown. Across this sample there are about a million clones, with 60% to 80% seen only once. The ten largest clones represent 0.89% of the sample. Source material: memory CD4+ T cells from PBMCs. Interpreted using the paper, the cell subset or site label stands for: CD45RA-negative fraction. These receptors were obtained from a man younger than 30 in good health. Some clones in this sample may be carry-over from other donors' samples.

The chain carries TRBV27 and TRBJ1-5; 7 bases match TRBD1. With V trimmed by 5 bases and J by 1 base, 17 bases remained unmatched. This CDR3 comprises 19 residues. Germline V gene lookup returns CDR1 MNHEY and CDR2 SMNVEV (reference sequence). CDR3 protein: CASSPLRVDRATSNQPQHF. The CDR3 DNA reads TGTGCCAGCAGTCCCCTCCGGGTTGACAGGGCCACCAGCAATCAGCCCCAGCATTTT.

This rearrangement joins TRBV10-3 to TRBJ2-7; the D gene could be TRBD1 or TRBD2 (7 bases each). V dropped 5 bases and J dropped 1 base, with 24 bases sitting between them. This CDR3 spans 18 amino acids. The germline gives CDR1 ENHRY, CDR2 SYGVKD. CDR3 sequence reads: CAISKQGSRAGESYEQYF. The DNA of the CDR3 is TGTGCCATCAGTAAACAGGGGAGTCGGGCGGGAGAATCCTACGAGCAGTACTTC.

J is TRBJ2-1 and V is TRBV29-1; 8 bases agree with TRBD1. The junction had 7 bases not matched to a gene; V was cut back by 5 bases and J by 7 bases. This CDR3 has 13 amino acids. The germline gives CDR1 SQVTM, CDR2 ANQGSEA. The CDR3 region is CSVPTGARNEQFF. The CDR3 DNA reads as TGCAGCGTTCCGACAGGGGCGCGAAATGAGCAGTTCTTC.

The genes are TRBV7-6 and TRBJ2-2, with 11 bases that match TRBD1. The germline V gene has CDR1 SGHVS and CDR2 FNYEAQ. V was clipped by 2 bases and J by 7 bases; unmatched bases: 12. The CDR3 has 18 residues. This CDR3 reads CASSLRVPGQGDVGELFF. CDR3 DNA sequence: TGTGCCAGCAGCTTACGAGTGCCGGGACAGGGGGACGTCGGGGAGCTGTTTTTT.

The rearrangement links TRBV5-1 to TRBJ1-2; maybe TRBD1 (6 bases). The CDR3 length is 13 residues. Looked up from germline, CDR1 is SGHRS and CDR2 is YFSETQ. Trimming left V 6 bases short and J 4 bases short, with 13 bases between. Here the CDR3 DNA reads TGCGCCAGCAAGACGGGGGGCGGCTATGGCTACACCTTC. Translating gives CASKTGGGYGYTF.

This clone was counted at least ten times. The chain couples TRBV2 to TRBJ2-7; TRBD1 aligns across 7 bases. Germline lookup yields CDR1 SNHLY and CDR2 FYNNEI. V gave up 6 bases and J gave up 2 bases; unmatched junction bases: 4. The CDR3 totals 13 residues. CDR3 in amino acids: CASRGTGAYEQYF. The CDR3 DNA is TGTGCCAGCAGGGGAACAGGGGCCTACGAGCAGTACTTC. Drawing the rest from reference TRBV2 and TRBJ2-7, the complete variable domain is EPEVTQTPSHQVTQMGQEVILRCVPISNHLYFYWYRQILGQKVEFLVSFYNNEISEKSEIFDDQFSVERPDGSNFTLKIRSTKLEDSAMYFCASRGTGAYEQYFGPGTRLTVT.

The chain links TRBV7-2 to TRBJ2-5; 14 bases are a match to TRBD2. The V and J ends lost 5 bases and 4 bases, in that order; junction bases with no gene match: 6. The CDR3 is 16 amino acids. Germline V lookup: CDR1 SGHTA, CDR2 FQGNSA. In nucleotides, the CDR3 is TGTGCCAGCAGCACAGGACTAGCGGGAGGCTCAGAGACCCAGTACTTC. Protein product: CASSTGLAGGSETQYF.